This TCR beta chain was sequenced in a study of blood T cell repertoires in COVID-19. On the study more broadly: The study drew acute and convalescent COVID-19 samples from the United States, Italy and Spain.

Trimming cost V 9 bases and J 4 bases; bases outside gene matches: 4. Germline assignment: CDR1 LNHDA and CDR2 SQIVND (reference sequence). There are 13 residues in the CDR3. Data came from immunoSEQ multiplex PCR; TCRdb stores just in-frame clones and leaves some out. The sample consists of under 30,000 clones, approximately 87% of them appearing once. This sequence originates from a human donor with active COVID-19. The donor label of this sample is uncertain. Sequences were obtained from peripheral blood. This rearrangement joins TRBV19 to TRBJ1-4; 8 bases fit TRBD1. DNA of the CDR3: TGTGCCAGCTCGACAGGGGTTAATGAAAAACTGTTTTTT. It encodes CASSTGVNEKLFF.